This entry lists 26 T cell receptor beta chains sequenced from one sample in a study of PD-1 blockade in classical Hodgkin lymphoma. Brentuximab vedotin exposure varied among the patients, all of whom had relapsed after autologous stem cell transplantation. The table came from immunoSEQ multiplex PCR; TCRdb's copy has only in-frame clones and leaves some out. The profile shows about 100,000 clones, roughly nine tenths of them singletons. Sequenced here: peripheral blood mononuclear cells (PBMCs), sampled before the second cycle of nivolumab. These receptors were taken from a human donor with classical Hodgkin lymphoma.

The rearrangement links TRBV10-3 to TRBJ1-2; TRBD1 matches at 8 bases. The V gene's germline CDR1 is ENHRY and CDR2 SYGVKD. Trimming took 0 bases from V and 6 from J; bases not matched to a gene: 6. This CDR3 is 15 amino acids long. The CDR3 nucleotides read TGTGCCATCAGTGAGTCGACAGGGGCTTACAATGGCTACACCTTC. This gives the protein CAISESTGAYNGYTF.

CDR3 coding DNA: TGCGCCAGCAGCCGAGGGGTATGGCGGAATGAGCAGTTCTTC. As protein: CASSRGVWRNEQFF. The V gene is TRBV4-3, the J gene TRBJ2-1; D may be TRBD1 or TRBD2 (5 bases each). The CDR3 is 14 residues long. V lost 4 bases, J lost 7 bases, and 14 bases lay in between. The germline CDR1 and CDR2 sequences are LGHNA and YSLEER.

This CDR3 is CASSLGGIDYEQYF. The DNA of the CDR3 is TGCGCCAGCAGCTTGGGGGGCATAGACTACGAGCAGTACTTC. This chain joins TRBV5-1 and TRBJ2-7, with D possibly matching TRBD1 (5 bases). The CDR3 contains 14 residues. Germline CDR1 and CDR2: SGHRS and YFSETQ. V was clipped by 0 bases and J by 3 bases, with 10 bases between them.

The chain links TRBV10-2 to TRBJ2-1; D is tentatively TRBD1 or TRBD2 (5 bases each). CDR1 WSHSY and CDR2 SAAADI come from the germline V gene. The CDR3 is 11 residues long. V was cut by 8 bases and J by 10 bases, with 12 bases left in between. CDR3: CASSYWGEQFF. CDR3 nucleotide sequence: TGCGCCAGCTCCTACTGGGGGGAGCAGTTCTTC.

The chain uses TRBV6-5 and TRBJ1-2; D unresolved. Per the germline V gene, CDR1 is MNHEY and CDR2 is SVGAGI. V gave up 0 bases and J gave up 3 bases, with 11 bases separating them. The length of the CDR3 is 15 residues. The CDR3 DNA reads TGTGCCAGCAGTTACTCAGGCCTAGGTGACTATGGCTACACCTTC. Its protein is CASSYSGLGDYGYTF.

This CDR3 is CASSPRGAGNQPQHF. In DNA form, the CDR3 reads TGTGCCAGCAGTCCGAGGGGCGCGGGCAATCAGCCCCAGCATTTT. The V gene is TRBV6-5, the J gene TRBJ1-5; D possibly corresponds to TRBD1 (5 bases). The CDR3 is 15 residues long. The germline gives CDR1 MNHEY, CDR2 SVGAGI. V lost 5 bases and J 2 bases, leaving 13 bases between the germline ends.

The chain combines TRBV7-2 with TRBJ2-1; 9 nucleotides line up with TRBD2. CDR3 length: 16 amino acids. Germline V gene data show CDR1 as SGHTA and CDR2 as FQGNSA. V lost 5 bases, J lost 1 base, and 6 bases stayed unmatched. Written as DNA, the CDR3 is TGTGCCAGCAGCCCAGTAGCGGGAGCATCCTACAATGAGCAGTTCTTC. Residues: CASSPVAGASYNEQFF.

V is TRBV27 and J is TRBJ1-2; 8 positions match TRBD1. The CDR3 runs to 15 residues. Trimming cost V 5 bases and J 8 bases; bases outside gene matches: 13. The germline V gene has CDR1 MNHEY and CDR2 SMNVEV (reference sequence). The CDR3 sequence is CASSRDPGGEYGYTF. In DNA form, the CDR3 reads TGTGCCAGCAGTAGAGATCCAGGGGGCGAGTACGGCTACACCTTC.

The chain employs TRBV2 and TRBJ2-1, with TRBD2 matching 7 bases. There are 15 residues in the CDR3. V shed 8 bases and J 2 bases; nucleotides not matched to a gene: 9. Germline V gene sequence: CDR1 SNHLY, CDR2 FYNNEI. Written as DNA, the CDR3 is TGTGCCAGCCACCGTCTAGCGGCTACCTACAATGAGCAGTTCTTC. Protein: CASHRLAATYNEQFF. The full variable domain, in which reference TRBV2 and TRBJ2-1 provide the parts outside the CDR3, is EPEVTQTPSHQVTQMGQEVILRCVPISNHLYFYWYRQILGQKVEFLVSFYNNEISEKSEIFDDQFSVERPDGSNFTLKIRSTKLEDSAMYFCASHRLAATYNEQFFGPGTRLTVL.

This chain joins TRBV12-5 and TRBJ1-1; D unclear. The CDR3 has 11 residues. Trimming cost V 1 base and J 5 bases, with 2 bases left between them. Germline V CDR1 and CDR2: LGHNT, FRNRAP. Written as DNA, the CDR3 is TGTGCTAGTGGTTTGGAGACTGAAGCTTTCTTT. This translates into CASGLETEAFF.

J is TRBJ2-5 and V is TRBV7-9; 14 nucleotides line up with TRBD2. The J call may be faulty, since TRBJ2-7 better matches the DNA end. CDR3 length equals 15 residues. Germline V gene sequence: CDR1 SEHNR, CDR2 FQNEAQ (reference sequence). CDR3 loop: CASSLGGLAGGEQYF. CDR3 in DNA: TGTGCCAGCAGCTTAGGTGGACTAGCGGGAGGCGAGCAGTACTTC.

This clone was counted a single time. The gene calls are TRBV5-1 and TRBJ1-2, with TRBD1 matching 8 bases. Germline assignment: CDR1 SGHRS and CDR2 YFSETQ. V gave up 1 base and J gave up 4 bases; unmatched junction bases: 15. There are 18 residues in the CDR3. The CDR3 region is CASSLRVSTGAAIYGYTF. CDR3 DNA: TGCGCCAGCAGCTTGAGGGTATCGACAGGGGCAGCGATCTATGGCTACACCTTC.

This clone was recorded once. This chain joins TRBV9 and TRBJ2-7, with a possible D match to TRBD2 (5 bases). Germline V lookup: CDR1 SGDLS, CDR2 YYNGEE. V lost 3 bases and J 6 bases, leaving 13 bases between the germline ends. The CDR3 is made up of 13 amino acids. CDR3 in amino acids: CASSAGGASEQYF. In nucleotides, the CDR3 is TGTGCCAGCAGCGCAGGAGGAGCTAGCGAGCAGTACTTC.

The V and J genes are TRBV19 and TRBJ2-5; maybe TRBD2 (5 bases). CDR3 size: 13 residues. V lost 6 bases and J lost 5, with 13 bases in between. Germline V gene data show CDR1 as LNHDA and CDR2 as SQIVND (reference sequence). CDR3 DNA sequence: TGTGCCAGTAGCCAGACACGGGATGAGACCCAGTACTTC. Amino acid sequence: CASSQTRDETQYF.

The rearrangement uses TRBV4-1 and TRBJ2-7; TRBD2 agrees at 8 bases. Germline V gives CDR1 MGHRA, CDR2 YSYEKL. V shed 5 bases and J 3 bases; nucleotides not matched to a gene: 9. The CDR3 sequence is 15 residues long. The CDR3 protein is CASSETSSGRYEQYF. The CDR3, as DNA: TGCGCCAGCAGCGAGACTTCTAGCGGGCGCTACGAGCAGTACTTC.

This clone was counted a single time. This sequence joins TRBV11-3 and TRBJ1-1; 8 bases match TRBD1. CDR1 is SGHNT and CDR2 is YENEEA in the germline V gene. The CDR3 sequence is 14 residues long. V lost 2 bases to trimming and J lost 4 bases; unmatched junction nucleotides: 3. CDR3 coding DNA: TGTGCCAGCAGCTTAAACAGGGGGAGCACTGAAGCTTTCTTT. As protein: CASSLNRGSTEAFF. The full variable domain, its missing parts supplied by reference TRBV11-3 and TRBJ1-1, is EAGVVQSPRYKIIEKKQPVAFWCNPISGHNTLYWYLQNLGQGPELLIRYENEEAVDDSQLPKDRFSAERLKGVDSTLKIQPAELGDSAVYLCASSLNRGSTEAFFGQGTRLTVV.

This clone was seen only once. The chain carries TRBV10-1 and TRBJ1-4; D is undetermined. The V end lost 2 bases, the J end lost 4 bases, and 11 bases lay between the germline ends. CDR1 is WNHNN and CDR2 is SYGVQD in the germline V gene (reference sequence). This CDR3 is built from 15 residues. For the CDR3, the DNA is TGCGCCAGCAGTGAGACCTCCAGAAATAATGAAAAACTGTTTTTT. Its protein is CASSETSRNNEKLFF.

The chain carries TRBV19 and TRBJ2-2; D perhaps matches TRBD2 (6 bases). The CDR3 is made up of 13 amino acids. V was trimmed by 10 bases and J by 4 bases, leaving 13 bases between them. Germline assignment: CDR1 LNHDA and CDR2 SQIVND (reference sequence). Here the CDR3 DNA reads TGTGCCACGGGGGACCTGGGCACCGGGGAGCTGTTTTTT. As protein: CATGDLGTGELFF.

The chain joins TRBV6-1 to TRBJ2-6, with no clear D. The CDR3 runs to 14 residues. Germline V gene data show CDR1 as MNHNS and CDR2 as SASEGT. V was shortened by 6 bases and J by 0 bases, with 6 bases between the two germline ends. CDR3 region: CASRQSSGANVLTF. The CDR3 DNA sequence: TGTGCCAGCAGGCAGAGCTCTGGGGCCAACGTCCTGACTTTC.

CDR3 coding DNA: TGTGCCAGCAGTGTAGGGGATACGCAGTATTTT. This sequence encodes CASSVGDTQYF. V gene TRBV6-5 combines with J gene TRBJ2-3, with D uncertain. The V end lost 5 bases, the J end lost 6 bases, and 6 bases lay between the germline ends. Germline V gene lookup returns CDR1 MNHEY and CDR2 SVGAGI. The CDR3 is 11 residues long.

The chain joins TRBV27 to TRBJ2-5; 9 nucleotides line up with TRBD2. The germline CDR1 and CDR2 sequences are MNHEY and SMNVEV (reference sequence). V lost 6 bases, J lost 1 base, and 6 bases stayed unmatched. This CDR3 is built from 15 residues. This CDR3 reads CASRGIAGVQETQYF. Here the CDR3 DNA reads TGTGCCAGCAGAGGAATAGCGGGAGTCCAAGAGACCCAGTACTTC.

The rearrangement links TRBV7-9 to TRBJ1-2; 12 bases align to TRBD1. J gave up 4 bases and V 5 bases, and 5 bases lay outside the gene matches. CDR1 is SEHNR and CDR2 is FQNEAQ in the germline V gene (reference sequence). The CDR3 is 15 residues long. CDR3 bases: TGTGCCAGCAGCCTCGGGACAGGGGGCGCCTATGGCTACACCTTC. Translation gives CASSLGTGGAYGYTF.

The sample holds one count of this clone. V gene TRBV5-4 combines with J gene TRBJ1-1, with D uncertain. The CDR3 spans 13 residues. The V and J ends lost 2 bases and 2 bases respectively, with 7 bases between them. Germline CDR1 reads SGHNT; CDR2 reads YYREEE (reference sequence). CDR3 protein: CASSFVHNTEAFF. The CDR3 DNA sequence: TGTGCCAGCAGCTTTGTACATAACACTGAAGCTTTCTTT.

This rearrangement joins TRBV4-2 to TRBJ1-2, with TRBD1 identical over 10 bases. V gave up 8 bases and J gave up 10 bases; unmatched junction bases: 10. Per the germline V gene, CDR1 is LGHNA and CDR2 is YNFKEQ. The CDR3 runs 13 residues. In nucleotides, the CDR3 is TGTGCCAGCCGGAGTATGGGACAGGGGTCCTACACCTTC. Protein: CASRSMGQGSYTF.

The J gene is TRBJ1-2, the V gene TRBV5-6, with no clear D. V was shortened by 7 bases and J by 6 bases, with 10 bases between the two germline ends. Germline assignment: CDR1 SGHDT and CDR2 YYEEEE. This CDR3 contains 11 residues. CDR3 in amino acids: CASDHRDGYTF. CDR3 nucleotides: TGTGCCAGCGACCATAGGGATGGCTACACCTTC.

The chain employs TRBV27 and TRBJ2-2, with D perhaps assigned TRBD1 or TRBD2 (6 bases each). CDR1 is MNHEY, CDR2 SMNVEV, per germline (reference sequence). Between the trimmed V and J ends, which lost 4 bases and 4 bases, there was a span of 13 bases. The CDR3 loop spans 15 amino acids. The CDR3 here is CASSYGGLSTGELFF. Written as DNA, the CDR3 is TGTGCCAGCAGTTATGGGGGGCTTAGCACCGGGGAGCTGTTTTTT.